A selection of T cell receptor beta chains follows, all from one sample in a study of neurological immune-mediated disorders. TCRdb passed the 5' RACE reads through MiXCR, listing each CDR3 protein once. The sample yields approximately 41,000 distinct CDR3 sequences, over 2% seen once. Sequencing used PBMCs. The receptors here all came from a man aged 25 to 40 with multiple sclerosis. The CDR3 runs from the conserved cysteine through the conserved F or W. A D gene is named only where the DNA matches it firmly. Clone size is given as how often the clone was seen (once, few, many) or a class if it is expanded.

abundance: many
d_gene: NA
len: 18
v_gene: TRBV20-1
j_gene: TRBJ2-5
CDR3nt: TGCAGTGCCACTAGTGTCAGGGGTCAGGTTTTTGGACAAGAGACCCAGTACTTC
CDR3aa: CSATSVRGQVFGQETQYF

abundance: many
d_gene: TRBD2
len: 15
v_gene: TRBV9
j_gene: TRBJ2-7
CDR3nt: TGTGCCAGCAGCGTAGGGGGGGGAGTCTCCTACGAGCAGTACTTC
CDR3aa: CASSVGGGVSYEQYF

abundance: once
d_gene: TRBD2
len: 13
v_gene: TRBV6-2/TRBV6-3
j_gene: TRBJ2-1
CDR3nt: TGTGCCAGCAAGACCCAAGCGGGAGATGAGCAGTTCTTC
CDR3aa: CASKTQAGDEQFF

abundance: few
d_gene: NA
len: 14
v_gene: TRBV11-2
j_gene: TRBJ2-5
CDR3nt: TGTGCCAGCAGCTTAGAGCCCAGGCAAGAGACCCAGTACTTC
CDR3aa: CASSLEPRQETQYF

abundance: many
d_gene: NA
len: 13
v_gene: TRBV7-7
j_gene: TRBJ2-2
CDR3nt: TGTGCCAGCAGTTCTCAACACGCCGGGGAGCTGTTTTTT
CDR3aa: CASSSQHAGELFF

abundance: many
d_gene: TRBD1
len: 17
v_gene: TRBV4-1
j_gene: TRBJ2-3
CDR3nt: TGCGCCAGCAGCCTGATTACAGGGGCTTCAAAGGTGAATACGCAGTATTTT
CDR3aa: CASSLITGASKVNTQYF

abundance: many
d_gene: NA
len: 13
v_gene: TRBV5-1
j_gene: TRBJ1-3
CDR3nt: TGCGCCAGCATGGGCTCAGGAGGAAACACCATATATTTT
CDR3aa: CASMGSGGNTIYF

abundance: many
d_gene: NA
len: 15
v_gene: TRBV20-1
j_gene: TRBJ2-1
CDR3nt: TGCAGTGCTAGAGAATTGGTCTTACTCGACAATGAGCAGTTCTTC
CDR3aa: CSARELVLLDNEQFF

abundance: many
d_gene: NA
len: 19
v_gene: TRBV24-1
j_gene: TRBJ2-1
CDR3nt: TGTGCCACCAGTGATTTGTCTCCCCGTCCAGGGGTCAGGCACAATGAGCAGTTCTTC
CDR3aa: CATSDLSPRPGVRHNEQFF

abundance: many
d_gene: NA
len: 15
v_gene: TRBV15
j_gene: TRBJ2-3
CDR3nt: TGTGCCACCAGCAGGGAGGGGGGGCGGACAGATACGCAGTATTTT
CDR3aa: CATSREGGRTDTQYF

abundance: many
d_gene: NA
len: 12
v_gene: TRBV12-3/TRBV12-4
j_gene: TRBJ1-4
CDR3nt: TGTGCCAGCAGCCCGACCAGGGAAAAACTGTTTTTT
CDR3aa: CASSPTREKLFF

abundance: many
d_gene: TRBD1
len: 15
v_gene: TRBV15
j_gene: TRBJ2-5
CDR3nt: TGTGCCACCAGCAGAGTTCTTCTCGGACAGGTTGAATGGGGGTTC
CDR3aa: CATSRVLLGQVEWGF

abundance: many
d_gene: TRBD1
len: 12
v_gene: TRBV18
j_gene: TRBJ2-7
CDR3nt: TGTGCCAGCTCATCGGGACAGGACGAGCAGTACTTC
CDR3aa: CASSSGQDEQYF

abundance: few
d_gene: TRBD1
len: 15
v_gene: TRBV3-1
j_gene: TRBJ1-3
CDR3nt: TGTGCCAGCAGTCAAACCGGACAGGGCGGAAACACCATATATTTT
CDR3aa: CASSQTGQGGNTIYF